This TCR beta chain was retrieved from a study of T cells in Graves' hyperthyroidism and ophthalmopathy. Findings and limits, study-wide: A model built on 13 V-J features separated ophthalmopathy from stable hyperthyroidism.

There were TCR beta CDR3 regions amplified from RNA transcripts. The TCR CDR3 was amplified in a first-round RT-PCR using the HTBI primer set. TCRdb reanalysed the multiplex PCR reads using MiXCR and keeps one entry per CDR3 protein. The sample records more than 500,000 distinct CDR3 sequences, about 46% being singletons. This clonotype was seen more than once but under ten times. Antigen specificity is unknown. Germline CDR1 SGHAT, CDR2 FQDESV (reference sequence). The V gene end was trimmed by 5 bases and the J gene end by 3 bases; junction bases not matched to a gene: 5. The CDR3 is made up of 14 amino acids.

V gene TRBV11-1 combines with J gene TRBJ1-1, with TRBD1 matching over 8 bases. Sequenced sample: peripheral blood or thyroid tissue (not recorded which). This receptor was identified in an adult woman with Graves' disease, either hyperthyroidism or ophthalmopathy (not recorded which). CDR3 region: CASSRTGKDTEAFF. CDR3 sequence (DNA): TGTGCCAGCAGCAGGACAGGGAAGGACACTGAAGCTTTCTTT.